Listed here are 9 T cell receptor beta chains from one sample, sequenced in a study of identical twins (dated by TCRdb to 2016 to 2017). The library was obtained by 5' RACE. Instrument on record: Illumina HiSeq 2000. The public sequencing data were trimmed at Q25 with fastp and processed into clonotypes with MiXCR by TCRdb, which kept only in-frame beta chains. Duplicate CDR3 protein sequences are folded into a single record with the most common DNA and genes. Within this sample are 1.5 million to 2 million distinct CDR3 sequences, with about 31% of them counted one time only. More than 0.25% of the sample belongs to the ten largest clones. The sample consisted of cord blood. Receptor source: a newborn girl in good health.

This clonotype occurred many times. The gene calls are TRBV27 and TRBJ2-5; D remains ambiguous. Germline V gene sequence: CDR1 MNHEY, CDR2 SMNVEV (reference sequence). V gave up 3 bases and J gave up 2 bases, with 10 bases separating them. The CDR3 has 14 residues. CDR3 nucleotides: TGTGCCAGCAGTTTCCTTGGCCCACAAGAGACCCAGTACTTC. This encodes CASSFLGPQETQYF.

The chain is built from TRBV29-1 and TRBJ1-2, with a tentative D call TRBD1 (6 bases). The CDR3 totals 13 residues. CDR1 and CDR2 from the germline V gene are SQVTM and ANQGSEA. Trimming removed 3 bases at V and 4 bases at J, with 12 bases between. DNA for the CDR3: TGCAGCGTTGAGCCAGGACAGTTCTATGGCTACACCTTC. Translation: CSVEPGQFYGYTF.

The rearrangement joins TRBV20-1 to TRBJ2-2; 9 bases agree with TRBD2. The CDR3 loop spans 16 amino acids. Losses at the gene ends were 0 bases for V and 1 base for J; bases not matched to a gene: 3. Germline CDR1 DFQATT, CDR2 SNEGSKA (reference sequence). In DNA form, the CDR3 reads TGCAGTGCTAGAGACCAACTAGCGGGGAACACCGGGGAGCTGTTTTTT. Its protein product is CSARDQLAGNTGELFF.

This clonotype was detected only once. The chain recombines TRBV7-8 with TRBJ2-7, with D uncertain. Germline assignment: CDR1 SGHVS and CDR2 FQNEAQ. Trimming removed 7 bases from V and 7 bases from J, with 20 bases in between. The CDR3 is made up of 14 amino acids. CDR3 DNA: TGTGCCAGCACCGCTCTACCCCGAACGGTTGAGCAGTACTTC. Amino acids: CASTALPRTVEQYF.

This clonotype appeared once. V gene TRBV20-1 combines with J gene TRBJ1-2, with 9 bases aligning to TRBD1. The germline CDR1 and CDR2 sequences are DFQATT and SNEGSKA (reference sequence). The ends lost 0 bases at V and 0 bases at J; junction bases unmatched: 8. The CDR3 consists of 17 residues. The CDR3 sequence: CSARDLIGTGTNYGYTF. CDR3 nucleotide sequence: TGCAGTGCTAGAGATCTAATTGGGACAGGGACTAACTATGGCTACACCTTC.

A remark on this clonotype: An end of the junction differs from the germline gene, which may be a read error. CDR3 nucleotides: TGTGCCGGCAGCTTAGCTGCAGGACAGGGGGCTGAAGCTTTCTTT. Its translation: CAGSLAAGQGAEAFF. This chain joins TRBV11-2 and TRBJ1-1, with 10 nucleotides matching TRBD1. The CDR3 runs 15 residues. Germline V gene sequence: CDR1 SGHAT, CDR2 FQNNGV.

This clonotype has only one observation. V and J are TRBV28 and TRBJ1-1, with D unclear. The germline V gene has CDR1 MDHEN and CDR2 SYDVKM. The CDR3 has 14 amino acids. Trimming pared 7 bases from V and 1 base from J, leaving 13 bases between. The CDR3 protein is CASTITGRNTEAFF. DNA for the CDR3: TGTGCCAGCACGATAACCGGCCGGAACACTGAAGCTTTCTTT.

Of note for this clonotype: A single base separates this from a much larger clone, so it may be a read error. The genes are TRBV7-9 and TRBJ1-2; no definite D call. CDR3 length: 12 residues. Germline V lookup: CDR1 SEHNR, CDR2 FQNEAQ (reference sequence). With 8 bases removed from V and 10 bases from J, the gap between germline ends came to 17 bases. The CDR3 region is CASGDDLSPYTF. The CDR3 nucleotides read TGTGCCAGCGGTGATGACCTATCCCCCTACACCTTC.

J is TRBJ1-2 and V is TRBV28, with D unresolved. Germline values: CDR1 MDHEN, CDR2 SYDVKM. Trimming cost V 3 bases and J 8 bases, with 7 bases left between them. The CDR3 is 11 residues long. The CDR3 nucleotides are TGTGCCAGCAGTTTTGCTTGGGGCTACACCTTC. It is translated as CASSFAWGYTF.